The next 27 T cell receptor beta chains were all read from a single sample in a study of T cells in pancreatic ductal adenocarcinoma. The selected patients with pancreatic ductal adenocarcinoma had surgery but no neoadjuvant therapy. TCRdb's copy holds only in-frame clones and misses some; the assay was immunoSEQ multiplex PCR. The sample holds about 29,000 clones, around nine tenths seen once. The sequenced material came from PBMCs. These receptors all come from a human donor with pancreatic ductal adenocarcinoma.

The rearrangement joins TRBV6-1 to TRBJ1-5; TRBD1 might be the D (6 bases). The CDR3 totals 14 residues. CDR1 is MNHNS and CDR2 is SASEGT in the germline V gene. V lost 4 bases and J lost 3, with 10 bases in between. CDR3 residues: CASSVTGYNQPQHF. In DNA form, the CDR3 reads TGTGCCAGCAGTGTGACAGGTTACAATCAGCCCCAGCATTTT.

The chain employs TRBV6-6 and TRBJ2-1, with 8 bases that match TRBD2. Germline V CDR1 and CDR2: MNHNY, SVGAGI (reference sequence). The CDR3 has 15 amino acids. The V segment lost 6 bases and the J segment 4 bases; nucleotides outside the gene matches: 8. For the CDR3, the DNA is TGTGCCAGCAGCAAGGGACTAGGCACTTACAATGAGCAGTTCTTC. This translates into CASSKGLGTYNEQFF.

V usage is TRBV28 and J usage is TRBJ2-2, with D tentatively TRBD2 (6 bases). The CDR3 contains 14 residues. V lost 5 bases to trimming and J lost 6 bases, with 13 bases between them. Germline-derived CDR1 and CDR2 are MDHEN and SYDVKM. CDR3 in DNA: TGTGCCAGCAGTCAACTAGCTGGGTCCGGGGAGCTGTTTTTT. This sequence encodes CASSQLAGSGELFF.

The J gene is TRBJ2-2, the V gene TRBV5-1; no clear D gene. This CDR3 region has 15 residues. Germline CDR1 SGHRS, CDR2 YFSETQ. With 5 bases removed from V and 0 bases from J, the gap between germline ends came to 11 bases. Written as DNA, the CDR3 is TGCGCCAGCAGACTCCCGGGTGCGAACACCGGGGAGCTGTTTTTT. It specifies CASRLPGANTGELFF.

The rearrangement joins TRBV27 to TRBJ1-1; D is ambiguous. CDR3 length: 15 residues. V lost 4 bases to trimming and J lost 1 base, with 13 bases between them. CDR1 and CDR2 (germline): MNHEY, SMNVEV (reference sequence). The CDR3 nucleotides are TGTGCCAGCAGTTCCATACGACTGAGGAACACTGAAGCTTTCTTT. This sequence encodes CASSSIRLRNTEAFF.

This clone occurred once. The V and J genes are TRBV15 and TRBJ1-5, with 7 bases fitting TRBD1. Germline V gene lookup returns CDR1 LNHNV and CDR2 YYDKDF (reference sequence). Germline trimming cut 0 bases from V and 7 bases from J; bases unmatched to any gene: 3. The CDR3 is 14 residues long. The CDR3 region has the DNA TGTGCCACCAGCAGAGAGACAGGGCGACAGCCCCAGCATTTT. Translating it yields CATSRETGRQPQHF.

This clone was observed a handful of times. The V and J genes are TRBV11-1 and TRBJ2-1; weak D call: TRBD1 (5 bases). CDR1 and CDR2 from the germline V gene are SGHAT and FQDESV (reference sequence). The CDR3 is 15 residues long. V was shortened by 1 base and J by 2 bases, with 9 bases between the two germline ends. The CDR3 spells CASSLGDRPYNEQFF. The CDR3 DNA sequence: TGTGCCAGCAGCTTAGGTGACAGACCCTACAATGAGCAGTTCTTC.

This clone has more than one count but fewer than ten. This rearrangement joins TRBV15 to TRBJ2-3; no reliable D call. This CDR3 is built from 12 residues. Trimming took 0 bases from V and 5 from J, leaving 3 bases between them. Looked up from germline, CDR1 is LNHNV and CDR2 is YYDKDF (reference sequence). The CDR3 is CATSRDIDTQYF. As DNA, the CDR3 is TGTGCCACCAGCAGAGATATAGATACGCAGTATTTT.

The chain recombines TRBV27 with TRBJ2-1; 12 bases agree with TRBD2. CDR1 is MNHEY, CDR2 SMNVEV, per germline (reference sequence). V lost 0 bases to trimming and J lost 3 bases; unmatched junction nucleotides: 6. This CDR3 has 18 amino acids. The CDR3 DNA reads as TGTGCCAGCAGTTTATCCACTAGCGGGAGGTTCAACTACAATGAGCAGTTCTTC. Its protein is CASSLSTSGRFNYNEQFF.

The chain carries TRBV7-2 and TRBJ2-1; 9 bases match TRBD1. Trimming at V came to 5 bases and at J to 10 bases, leaving 12 bases not matched to a gene. This CDR3 has 15 residues. Looked up from germline, CDR1 is SGHTA and CDR2 is FQGNSA. The CDR3, as DNA: TGTGCCAGCAGCCTCCGGGACAGGGAGGCGTGGGAGCAGTTCTTC. Translating it yields CASSLRDREAWEQFF.

The chain recombines TRBV2 with TRBJ1-1; no definite D call. CDR3 length equals 13 residues. Germline CDR1 reads SNHLY; CDR2 reads FYNNEI. The V end lost 5 bases, the J end lost 0 bases, and 7 bases lay between the germline ends. The CDR3 loop is CASSYSLNTEAFF. In DNA, the CDR3 is TGTGCCAGCAGTTACTCCCTGAACACTGAAGCTTTCTTT.

This clone came up once. The chain is built from TRBV11-2 and TRBJ2-1; the match to TRBD2 covers 14 bases. The germline V gene encodes CDR1 SGHAT and CDR2 FQNNGV. The V and J ends lost 6 bases and 9 bases, in that order; junction bases with no gene match: 10. The CDR3 is made up of 16 amino acids. This chain's CDR3 is CASRSGTSGSLLEQFF. The DNA of the CDR3 is TGTGCCAGCAGATCCGGGACTAGCGGGAGTTTGCTTGAGCAGTTCTTC. Complete variable domain (other parts from reference TRBV11-2 and TRBJ2-1): EAGVAQSPRYKIIEKRQSVAFWCNPISGHATLYWYQQILGQGPKLLIQFQNNGVVDDSQLPKDRFSAERLKGVDSTLKIQPAKLEDSAVYLCASRSGTSGSLLEQFFGPGTRLTVL.

The J gene is TRBJ2-3, the V gene TRBV7-9; TRBD2 aligns across 9 bases. Trimming at V came to 2 bases and at J to 2 bases, leaving 2 bases not matched to a gene. This CDR3 region has 15 residues. The germline V gene encodes CDR1 SEHNR and CDR2 FQNEAQ (reference sequence). The CDR3 region is CASSLSGGFTDTQYF. The DNA of the CDR3 is TGTGCCAGCAGCTTAAGCGGGGGGTTCACAGATACGCAGTATTTT.

This clone appeared once. The V and J genes are TRBV5-4 and TRBJ2-7, with 9 bases fitting TRBD1. Germline V gene data show CDR1 as SGHNT and CDR2 as YYREEE (reference sequence). V was pared by 5 bases and J by 2 bases, with 8 bases of the junction left unmatched. The CDR3 sequence is 15 residues long. CDR3 protein: CASSSPGTGTYEQYF. In nucleotides, the CDR3 is TGTGCCAGCAGTTCCCCCGGGACAGGGACCTACGAGCAGTACTTC.

The chain employs TRBV18 and TRBJ1-6; 10 bases are shared with TRBD1. Germline trimming cut 5 bases from V and 7 bases from J; bases unmatched to any gene: 8. CDR3 length equals 16 residues. Germline lookup yields CDR1 KGHSH and CDR2 LQKENI. CDR3 bases: TGTGCCAGCTCATCACGGGACAGGGGAAGGAATTCACCCCTCCACTTT. Amino acids: CASSSRDRGRNSPLHF.

This clone was detected once. The chain links TRBV11-2 to TRBJ2-1, with 11 bases fitting TRBD2. The CDR3 is 15 residues long. Germline lookup yields CDR1 SGHAT and CDR2 FQNNGV. The J segment lost 6 bases and the V segment lost 5 bases, leaving 6 bases of the junction unmatched. The CDR3 sequence is CASSVTSGSFNEQFF. The CDR3 DNA sequence: TGTGCCAGCAGCGTCACTAGCGGGAGTTTCAATGAGCAGTTCTTC.

This sequence joins TRBV30 and TRBJ2-2; D call uncertain. The CDR3 has 13 residues. The V gene lost 1 base and the J gene lost 2 bases, with 5 bases spanning the gap. Germline CDR1 GTSNPN, CDR2 SVGIG (reference sequence). CDR3 coding DNA: TGTGCCTGGAGTGAAGCTAACACCGGGGAGCTGTTTTTT. Translation gives CAWSEANTGELFF. The full variable domain, rest sourced from reference TRBV30 and TRBJ2-2, is SQTIHQWPATLVQPVGSPLSLECTVEGTSNPNLYWYRQAAGRGLQLLFYSVGIGQISSEVPQNLSASRPQDRQFILSSKKLLLSDSGFYLCAWSEANTGELFFGEGSRLTVL.

The CDR3 spells CASSARLAEDNEQFF. The CDR3 DNA reads as TGTGCCAGCAGCGCGCGACTAGCGGAGGACAATGAGCAGTTCTTC. The chain carries TRBV7-8 and TRBJ2-1; TRBD2 matches 9 bases. The CDR3 length is 15 residues. V shed 5 bases and J 5 bases; nucleotides not matched to a gene: 7. Looked up from germline, CDR1 is SGHVS and CDR2 is FQNEAQ.

This sequence joins TRBV7-2 and TRBJ1-5; the match to TRBD1 covers 8 bases. Per germline, CDR1 SGHTA and CDR2 FQGNSA. The J segment lost 6 bases and the V segment lost 5 bases, leaving 12 bases of the junction unmatched. This CDR3 comprises 16 residues. The CDR3 here is CASSPTDRGSVQPQHF. In DNA, the CDR3 is TGTGCCAGCAGCCCGACCGACAGGGGCAGTGTTCAGCCCCAGCATTTT.

V usage is TRBV5-1 and J usage is TRBJ2-2; D ambiguous. This CDR3 is 12 amino acids long. Germline CDR1 is SGHRS and CDR2 is YFSETQ. Trimming took off 0 bases at V and 8 bases at J, with 5 bases between the two ends. DNA for the CDR3: TGCGCCAGCAGCTTGGTCGGGGGGGAGCTGTTTTTT. It specifies CASSLVGGELFF.

The CDR3 sequence is CASSLQRDLGEQYF. For the CDR3, the DNA is TGTGCCAGCAGTCTTCAGCGGGACCTAGGTGAGCAGTACTTC. The chain is built from TRBV6-5 and TRBJ2-7, with 7 bases aligning to TRBD2. V trimming: 5 bases; J trimming: 7 bases; junction bases outside the gene matches: 11. CDR1 and CDR2 from the germline V gene are MNHEY and SVGAGI. This CDR3 region has 14 residues.

This clone was seen more than once but under ten times. The chain recombines TRBV13 with TRBJ1-2; D unclear. The CDR3 loop spans 13 amino acids. Trimming pared 5 bases from V and 6 bases from J, leaving 13 bases between. CDR1 is PRHDT and CDR2 is FYEKMQ in the germline V gene (reference sequence). For the CDR3, the DNA is TGTGCCAGCAGCCCCTACTCGCCTGATGGCTACACCTTC. Translation gives CASSPYSPDGYTF.

The rearrangement uses TRBV12-2 and TRBJ1-1; the table's D call, TRBD1, has no DNA check behind it. TRBV12-2 is flagged as a pseudogene. The CDR3 extends over 17 amino acids. The CDR3 here is CASRLAGWGQSNTEAFF. CDR3 coding DNA: TGTGCAAGTCGCTTAGCGGGGTGGGGACAGTCGAACACTGAAGCTTTCTTT.

In this sample, this clone turned up once. This CDR3 is CASSPRDWRRISSYNEQFF. CDR3 in DNA: TGTGCCAGCAGTCCTCGGGACTGGCGGCGAATCAGCTCCTACAATGAGCAGTTCTTC. This chain joins TRBV27 and TRBJ2-1, with a tentative D call TRBD2 (6 bases). The CDR3 sequence is 19 residues long. V was shortened by 5 bases and J by 0 bases, with 23 bases between the two germline ends. CDR1 and CDR2 from the germline V gene are MNHEY and SMNVEV (reference sequence).

The rearrangement joins TRBV7-9 to TRBJ1-5; D is unclear. Looked up from germline, CDR1 is SEHNR and CDR2 is FQNEAQ (reference sequence). There are 15 residues in the CDR3. Trimming shortened V by 1 base and J by 3 bases, and 10 bases separated the two germline ends. The CDR3 coding sequence is TGTGCCAGCAGCTTAGGGACTGACCCCAATCAGCCCCAGCATTTT. Translating gives CASSLGTDPNQPQHF.

V is TRBV6-1 and J is TRBJ1-4; D gene uncertain. Germline CDR1 reads MNHNS; CDR2 reads SASEGT. This CDR3 contains 14 residues. Between the trimmed V and J ends, which lost 1 base and 7 bases, there was a span of 10 bases. The CDR3 bases are TGTGCCAGCAGTGAAGGGTTTAACGGTGAAAAACTGTTTTTT. Translation gives CASSEGFNGEKLFF.

The gene calls are TRBV2 and TRBJ2-3; D is uncertain. With 3 bases removed from V and 4 bases from J, the gap between germline ends came to 8 bases. The V gene's germline CDR1 is SNHLY and CDR2 FYNNEI. The CDR3 runs 13 residues. CDR3 DNA: TGTGCCAGCAGTGAGGATAGGGCAGATACGCAGTATTTT. Its protein product is CASSEDRADTQYF.